The rows below give T cell receptor beta chains drawn from one sample of a study of cytomegalovirus exposure and HLA in healthy donors. Repertoires were generated with immunoSEQ multiplex PCR, while TCRdb's copy carries only in-frame clones and drops some. The repertoire holds under 200,000 clones, with about 81% as singletons. The sample comprised PBMCs. The source is a girl aged 2-10 years in good health and CMV-seropositive. Both conserved end residues are part of each CDR3. Each record gives: D gene, clone size, V gene, CDR3 length, J gene, CDR3 protein, CDR3 DNA. The D gene is left open where the match is weak. A clone size is listed for some rows: how often the clone was seen (once, few, many), or a class if it is expanded.

D: TRBD2; size: -; V: TRBV27; length: 15; J: TRBJ2-2; CDR3: CASSSLAVSTGELFF; DNA: TGTGCCAGCAGTTCACTAGCGGTGAGCACCGGGGAGCTGTTTTTT
D: -; size: -; V: TRBV30; length: 13; J: TRBJ2-4; CDR3: CAWGGATENIQYF; DNA: TGTGCCTGGGGAGGGGCGACGGAAAACATTCAGTACTTC
D: TRBD1; size: -; V: TRBV30; length: 11; J: TRBJ2-4; CDR3: CAWEDRGIQYF; DNA: TGTGCCTGGGAGGACAGGGGGATTCAGTACTTC
D: -; size: few; V: TRBV15; length: 17; J: TRBJ2-2; CDR3: CATSERAPGLSTGELFF; DNA: TGTGCCACCAGCGAGAGGGCCCCGGGACTCTCCACCGGGGAGCTGTTTTTT
D: -; size: few; V: TRBV28; length: 13; J: TRBJ1-2; CDR3: CAITREGLTGYTF; DNA: TGTGCCATTACAAGGGAGGGATTAACAGGCTACACCTTC
D: -; size: -; V: TRBV2; length: 12; J: TRBJ2-7; CDR3: CASYRVLYEQYF; DNA: TGTGCCAGCTACAGGGTGCTCTACGAGCAGTACTTC
D: TRBD1; size: -; V: TRBV13; length: 15; J: TRBJ2-1; CDR3: CASSLRDRVYNEQFF; DNA: TGTGCCAGCAGCTTACGGGACAGAGTTTACAATGAGCAGTTCTTC
D: TRBD2; size: -; V: TRBV4-2; length: 17; J: TRBJ2-1; CDR3: CASSQDQTSGRRNEQFF; DNA: TGTGCCAGCAGCCAAGATCAGACTAGCGGGAGACGAAATGAGCAGTTCTTC
D: TRBD1; size: few; V: TRBV27; length: 18; J: TRBJ2-2; CDR3: CASSITWRTGLVTGELFF; DNA: TGTGCCAGCAGTATCACCTGGAGGACAGGGTTGGTCACCGGGGAGCTGTTTTTT
D: -; size: -; V: TRBV29-1; length: 14; J: TRBJ1-1; CDR3: CSVDGGSLNTEAFF; DNA: TGCAGCGTTGATGGCGGGTCGTTGAACACTGAAGCTTTCTTT
D: TRBD2; size: -; V: TRBV5-1; length: 15; J: TRBJ2-7; CDR3: CASRGTSGSSYEQYF; DNA: TGCGCCAGCAGGGGGACTAGCGGGAGCTCCTACGAGCAGTACTTC
D: TRBD2; size: -; V: TRBV29-1; length: 15; J: TRBJ2-3; CDR3: CSVGGGRGDLDTQYF; DNA: TGCAGCGTTGGGGGGGGTAGGGGCGACCTAGATACGCAGTATTTT
D: -; size: -; V: TRBV5-6; length: 16; J: TRBJ2-5; CDR3: CASSLSRTNFQETQYF; DNA: TGTGCCAGCAGCCTGTCGCGTACTAACTTCCAAGAGACCCAGTACTTC
D: -; size: -; V: TRBV5-6; length: 14; J: TRBJ2-1; CDR3: CASSLTPTYNEQFF; DNA: TGTGCCAGCAGCTTGACGCCTACCTACAATGAGCAGTTCTTC
D: -; size: -; V: TRBV5-1; length: 15; J: TRBJ2-2; CDR3: CASTRQGVNTGELFF; DNA: TGCGCCAGCACCCGCCAAGGGGTTAACACCGGGGAGCTGTTTTTT
D: -; size: -; V: TRBV5-1; length: 13; J: TRBJ1-3; CDR3: CASSLDSRNTIYF; DNA: TGCGCCAGCAGCCTAGACAGCCGCAACACCATATATTTT
D: TRBD1; size: -; V: TRBV29-1; length: 15; J: TRBJ1-1; CDR3: CSVRRGQGAFGEAFF; DNA: TGCAGCGTTCGCCGTGGACAGGGGGCTTTCGGTGAAGCTTTCTTT
D: -; size: -; V: TRBV29-1; length: 11; J: TRBJ1-2; CDR3: CSVEELNGYTF; DNA: TGCAGCGTTGAAGAACTAAATGGCTACACCTTC
D: -; size: -; V: TRBV14; length: 15; J: TRBJ2-1; CDR3: CASSRLSNPGNEQFF; DNA: TGTGCCAGCAGCCGCTTGTCGAACCCCGGGAATGAGCAGTTCTTC
D: -; size: few; V: TRBV6-5; length: 11; J: TRBJ2-3; CDR3: CASKLRDTQYF; DNA: TGTGCCAGCAAGCTGCGGGATACGCAGTATTTT
D: TRBD2; size: few; V: TRBV5-6; length: 16; J: TRBJ2-3; CDR3: CASSAGLAGTTDTQYF; DNA: TGTGCCAGCAGCGCGGGACTAGCGGGGACCACAGATACGCAGTATTTT
D: -; size: -; V: TRBV4-2; length: 15; J: TRBJ2-5; CDR3: CASSRRPGVMETQYF; DNA: TGTGCCAGCAGCCGCCGTCCGGGAGTTATGGAGACCCAGTACTTC
D: TRBD2; size: -; V: TRBV2; length: 14; J: TRBJ2-3; CDR3: CASCDSGSRDTQYF; DNA: TGTGCCAGCTGTGATAGCGGGAGCCGTGATACGCAGTATTTT
D: TRBD1; size: -; V: TRBV5-1; length: 13; J: TRBJ2-7; CDR3: CASSRTGSHEQYF; DNA: TGCGCCAGCAGTCGGACAGGGTCCCACGAGCAGTACTTC
D: TRBD1; size: -; V: TRBV5-1; length: 15; J: TRBJ1-1; CDR3: CASSLEPSGTAKAFF; DNA: TGCGCCAGCAGCTTGGAGCCCTCCGGGACAGCAAAAGCTTTCTTT
D: -; size: -; V: TRBV6-6; length: 14; J: TRBJ1-1; CDR3: CASSDDSLNTEAFF; DNA: TGTGCCAGCAGTGACGACAGCTTGAACACTGAAGCTTTCTTT
D: -; size: -; V: TRBV5-1; length: 14; J: TRBJ1-1; CDR3: CASSLRDEGTEAFF; DNA: TGCGCCAGCAGCTTGCGGGATGAGGGCACTGAAGCTTTCTTT
D: -; size: -; V: TRBV6-4; length: 14; J: TRBJ2-1; CDR3: CASSDGAEAYEQFF; DNA: TGTGCCAGCAGTGACGGAGCGGAGGCCTATGAGCAGTTCTTC
D: -; size: few; V: TRBV7-8; length: 12; J: TRBJ2-7; CDR3: CASSSSSYEQYF; DNA: TGTGCCAGCAGCTCTAGCTCCTACGAGCAGTACTTC
D: -; size: -; V: TRBV6-1; length: 13; J: TRBJ1-2; CDR3: CASSVFRARGYTF; DNA: TGTGCCAGCAGTGTTTTCAGGGCGCGGGGCTACACCTTC
D: -; size: -; V: TRBV14; length: 13; J: TRBJ2-1; CDR3: CASSHTGSNEQFF; DNA: TGTGCCAGCAGCCATACCGGGAGCAATGAGCAGTTCTTC
D: TRBD2; size: -; V: TRBV28; length: 17; J: TRBJ2-7; CDR3: CASTVGSGRPHSYEQYF; DNA: TGTGCCAGCACTGTTGGCAGCGGGAGACCCCACTCCTACGAGCAGTACTTC
D: TRBD2; size: few; V: TRBV19; length: 16; J: TRBJ2-1; CDR3: CASSHTSGRPYNEQFF; DNA: TGTGCCAGTAGTCATACTAGCGGGAGACCCTACAATGAGCAGTTCTTC
D: TRBD1; size: once; V: TRBV28; length: 14; J: TRBJ2-7; CDR3: CASSVGTESYEQYF; DNA: TGTGCCAGCAGCGTCGGGACAGAATCCTACGAGCAGTACTTC
D: TRBD1; size: -; V: TRBV5-1; length: 14; J: TRBJ2-4; CDR3: CASSRTGDQNIQYF; DNA: TGCGCCAGCAGCCGGACAGGGGACCAAAACATTCAGTACTTC
D: -; size: -; V: TRBV19; length: 14; J: TRBJ1-1; CDR3: CASSTGQTNTEAFF; DNA: TGTGCCAGTAGTACCGGACAGACGAACACTGAAGCTTTCTTT
D: TRBD1; size: -; V: TRBV29-1; length: 12; J: TRBJ1-4; CDR3: CGLQGASEKLFF; DNA: TGCGGATTACAGGGGGCGAGTGAAAAACTGTTTTTT
D: TRBD2; size: -; V: TRBV4-1; length: 17; J: TRBJ2-2; CDR3: CASSHRTSGRGGGELFF; DNA: TGCGCCAGCAGCCACAGGACTAGCGGGCGTGGGGGCGGGGAGCTGTTTTTT
D: -; size: -; V: TRBV6-6; length: 16; J: TRBJ2-7; CDR3: CASSYVLQAPSYEQYF; DNA: TGTGCCAGCAGTTACGTACTACAGGCCCCCTCCTACGAGCAGTACTTC
D: -; size: -; V: TRBV2; length: 12; J: TRBJ1-2; CDR3: CASSREVYGYTF; DNA: TGTGCCAGCAGCAGGGAAGTCTATGGCTACACCTTC